These 21 T cell receptor beta chains were sequenced from one sample in a study of OX40 agonist ivuxolimab in advanced cancers. Data came from immunoSEQ multiplex PCR; TCRdb stores just in-frame clones and leaves some out. Of roughly 19,000 clones listed, around four fifths are singletons. The material was CD4+ or CD8+ T cells sorted from blood, obtained in a trial of the OX40 agonist ivuxolimab. The source is an adult with an advanced solid tumor such as melanoma, head and neck, liver or kidney cancer.

The J gene is TRBJ1-5, the V gene TRBV19, with D hard to call. V gave up 5 bases and J gave up 4 bases, with 6 bases separating them. The CDR3 consists of 12 residues. The germline gives CDR1 LNHDA, CDR2 SQIVND (reference sequence). In nucleotides, the CDR3 is TGTGCCAGTAGTTCACCGAATCAGCCCCAGCATTTT. Protein product: CASSSPNQPQHF.

In the case of this clone: At one end the junction does not follow the germline gene, possibly because of a read error. V usage is TRBV4-3 and J usage is TRBJ2-4, with 13 nucleotides matching TRBD2. Germline CDR1 LGHNA, CDR2 YSLEER. CDR3 size: 19 residues. The CDR3 nucleotides read TGCGCCAGCAGCCAAGATCGGGAAGGACTAGCGGGAGCCGTGAACATTCAGTGCTTC. Protein product: CASSQDREGLAGAVNIQCF.

This clone came up a few times. Distinct nucleotide sequences in the sample also encode this CDR3. The rearrangement joins TRBV4-3 to TRBJ2-7; D gene ambiguous. Looked up from germline, CDR1 is LGHNA and CDR2 is YSLEER. Trimming pared 0 bases from V and 1 base from J, leaving 7 bases between. CDR3 length equals 14 residues. CDR3 sequence: CASSQDPGSYEQYF. CDR3 in DNA: TGCGCCAGCAGCCAAGATCCAGGATCCTACGAGCAGTACTTC.

This chain uses TRBV6-5 with TRBJ2-2, with no clear D. Trimming removed 5 bases at V and 1 base at J, with 8 bases between. Germline CDR1 is MNHEY and CDR2 is SVGAGI. The CDR3 contains 14 residues. This chain's CDR3 is CASSLGRNTGELFF. The CDR3 region has the DNA TGTGCCAGCAGTCTTGGTAGGAACACCGGGGAGCTGTTTTTT.

The chain recombines TRBV19 with TRBJ2-1; TRBD1 aligns across 8 bases. Germline V lookup: CDR1 LNHDA, CDR2 SQIVND (reference sequence). The CDR3 consists of 15 residues. After removal of 1 base from V and 9 bases from J, the junction contained 8 bases not matched to a gene. The CDR3 here is CASSIVVRGLGEQFF. The DNA of the CDR3 is TGTGCCAGTAGTATAGTCGTCAGGGGGCTAGGTGAGCAGTTCTTC.

This sequence joins TRBV5-4 and TRBJ2-7, with D maybe TRBD2 (5 bases). Germline CDR1 SGHNT, CDR2 YYREEE (reference sequence). The V gene lost 3 bases and the J gene lost 0 bases, with 10 bases spanning the gap. The CDR3 contains 14 residues. CDR3 residues: CASSSSLSSYEQYF. The CDR3 coding sequence is TGTGCCAGCAGCTCTAGCCTTAGCTCCTACGAGCAGTACTTC. Full variable domain (rest looked up from reference TRBV5-4 and TRBJ2-7): ETGVTQSPTHLIKTRGQQVTLRCSSQSGHNTVSWYQQALGQGPQFIFQYYREEENGRGNFPPRFSGLQFPNYSSELNVNALELDDSALYLCASSSSLSSYEQYFGPGTRLTVT.

The rearrangement uses TRBV21-1 and TRBJ1-2; the DNA was not used to check the table's D call, TRBD1. TRBV21-1 is noted as a pseudogene. CDR3 size: 14 residues. The CDR3 reads CASSPTGGAYGYTF. CDR3 sequence (DNA): TGTGCCAGCAGCCCGACAGGGGGCGCCTATGGCTACACCTTC.

The rearrangement joins TRBV19 to TRBJ2-2; D gene uncertain. This CDR3 region has 12 residues. The germline gives CDR1 LNHDA, CDR2 SQIVND (reference sequence). V was pared by 3 bases and J by 6 bases, with 5 bases between. This chain's CDR3 is CASSIHPGELFF. The DNA for the CDR3 is TGTGCCAGTAGTATCCATCCCGGGGAGCTGTTTTTT. Full variable domain (outside the CDR3, taken from reference TRBV19 and TRBJ2-2): DGGITQSPKYLFRKEGQNVTLSCEQNLNHDAMYWYRQDPGQGLRLIYYSQIVNDFQKGDIAEGYSVSREKKESFPLTVTSAQKNPTAFYLCASSIHPGELFFGEGSRLTVL.

V gene TRBV6-5 combines with J gene TRBJ2-1, with 10 bases fitting TRBD2. Per germline, CDR1 MNHEY and CDR2 SVGAGI. V dropped 6 bases and J dropped 6; count of bases not matched to a gene: 5. The CDR3 totals 14 residues. The CDR3 protein is CASRKREGRNEQFF. The CDR3 region has the DNA TGTGCCAGCAGGAAGCGGGAGGGCCGCAATGAGCAGTTCTTC.

The chain's CDR3 is CASSPTGGLSTDTQYF. CDR3 in DNA: TGTGCCAGCAGCCCGACAGGGGGGTTAAGCACAGATACGCAGTATTTT. The chain uses TRBV7-9 and TRBJ2-3, with 9 bases identical to TRBD1. The V gene end was trimmed by 5 bases and the J gene end by 0 bases; junction bases not matched to a gene: 6. The CDR3 extends over 16 amino acids. Germline CDR1 reads SEHNR; CDR2 reads FQNEAQ (reference sequence).

The rearrangement links TRBV4-3 to TRBJ2-7; TRBD1 matches at 9 bases. The CDR3 spans 14 residues. J gave up 4 bases and V 4 bases, and 5 bases lay outside the gene matches. The V gene's germline CDR1 is LGHNA and CDR2 YSLEER. The CDR3 spells CASSLTDRGYEQYF. For the CDR3, the DNA is TGCGCCAGCAGCCTTACGGACAGGGGTTACGAGCAGTACTTC.

This clone was picked up one time. V is TRBV7-9 and J is TRBJ2-1; D is undetermined. CDR3 length: 14 residues. Deletions cut 5 bases from V and 8 bases from J, with 16 bases between. The germline gives CDR1 SEHNR, CDR2 FQNEAQ (reference sequence). CDR3 protein: CASSPPLMAHEQFF. The CDR3 nucleotides are TGTGCCAGCAGCCCTCCCCTTATGGCCCATGAGCAGTTCTTC.

The chain couples TRBV11-3 to TRBJ2-7, with 10 bases that match TRBD1. The CDR3 extends over 14 amino acids. V shed 5 bases, J shed 5 bases, and the junction held 6 bases outside the gene matches. Germline CDR1 and CDR2: SGHNT and YENEEA. The CDR3 sequence is CASSHRQGANEQYF. For the CDR3, the DNA is TGTGCCAGCAGCCACAGACAGGGGGCTAACGAGCAGTACTTC.

The gene calls are TRBV6-5 and TRBJ2-1; TRBD1 agrees at 10 bases. The length of the CDR3 is 15 residues. Germline V gene data show CDR1 as MNHEY and CDR2 as SVGAGI. V lost 6 bases to trimming and J lost 7 bases; unmatched junction nucleotides: 9. Here the CDR3 reads CASSLTGTGDNEQFF. The DNA of the CDR3 is TGTGCCAGCAGCCTGACCGGGACAGGGGATAATGAGCAGTTCTTC.

This clone was counted once. The chain links TRBV2 to TRBJ1-1; D unresolved. CDR1 is SNHLY, CDR2 FYNNEI, per germline. V was clipped by 3 bases and J by 7 bases, with 12 bases between them. The CDR3 covers 13 residues. Here the CDR3 reads CASSDATASEAFF. Written as DNA, the CDR3 is TGTGCCAGCAGTGATGCAACAGCCAGTGAAGCTTTCTTT.

The genes are TRBV7-9 and TRBJ2-7; 9 bases match TRBD2. J lost 3 bases, V lost 0 bases, and 0 bases had no gene match. The CDR3 length is 14 residues. The germline V gene has CDR1 SEHNR and CDR2 FQNEAQ (reference sequence). Here the CDR3 reads CASSLALAGYEQYF. CDR3 bases: TGTGCCAGCAGCTTAGCACTAGCGGGCTACGAGCAGTACTTC.

The genes are TRBV29-1 and TRBJ1-2; 10 bases agree with TRBD1. J gave up 2 bases and V 6 bases, and 12 bases lay outside the gene matches. In germline, CDR1 is SQVTM, CDR2 ANQGSEA. The CDR3 contains 16 residues. The CDR3 DNA reads as TGCAGCGTGGACGGGACAGGGGATCGGGCGAACTATGGCTACACCTTC. This gives the protein CSVDGTGDRANYGYTF.

The chain employs TRBV7-2 and TRBJ1-6, with D perhaps TRBD1 (5 bases). Germline CDR1 is SGHTA and CDR2 is FQGNSA. V was pared by 7 bases and J by 7 bases, with 14 bases between. The CDR3 runs 14 residues. CDR3 nucleotides: TGTGCCAGCATCCCGGGGGGTTGGAATTCACCCCTCCACTTT. Its protein product is CASIPGGWNSPLHF.

CDR3 bases: TGCGCCAGCAGCGAGGCGGCGAGCGGGGGGTTCGCAGATACGCAGTATTTT. Residues: CASSEAASGGFADTQYF. V usage is TRBV5-1 and J usage is TRBJ2-3, with 9 positions matching TRBD2. Losses at the gene ends were 4 bases for V and 4 bases for J; bases not matched to a gene: 13. The CDR3 contains 17 residues. CDR1 is SGHRS and CDR2 is YFSETQ in the germline V gene.

The V gene is TRBV6-5, the J gene TRBJ2-7; the D gene could be TRBD1 or TRBD2 (5 bases each). The CDR3 is 12 residues long. V shed 1 base and J shed 5 bases, with 6 bases lying between them. Germline V gene data show CDR1 as MNHEY and CDR2 as SVGAGI. The CDR3 bases are TGTGCCAGCAGTTACTTGGGGGACGAGCAGTACTTC. Its translation: CASSYLGDEQYF.

This clone was found once. The chain uses TRBV2 and TRBJ2-3; tentatively, D is TRBD2 (5 bases). Deletions cut 6 bases from V and 0 bases from J, with 10 bases between. CDR3 length: 14 amino acids. Germline loops: CDR1 SNHLY, CDR2 FYNNEI. CDR3 DNA: TGTGCCAGCAGCAGCGGATCTAGCACAGATACGCAGTATTTT. It translates to CASSSGSSTDTQYF.